Presented here are 17 T cell receptor beta chains from one specimen sequenced in a study of T cell repertoires in cytomegalovirus infection. TCRdb itself ran the reads through MiXCR, one entry per CDR3 protein. The table shows approximately 140,000 distinct CDR3 sequences, with 5% to 6.5% occurring only once. The specimen was PBMCs. The source is a human donor in good health (CMV status not recorded). Some clones in this sample may be carry-over from other donors' samples.

This clonotype was seen at least ten times. The CDR3 sequence: CASSQSGREANTGELFF. The CDR3 DNA is TGCGCCAGCAGTCAATCGGGCAGGGAGGCGAACACCGGGGAGCTGTTTTTT. The chain is built from TRBV23-1 and TRBJ2-2; a possible D gene is TRBD2 (6 bases). TRBV23-1 is flagged as an ORF with uncertain function. The CDR3 has 17 amino acids. Trimming cost V 0 bases and J 0 bases, with 11 bases left between them.

The chain links TRBV7-2 to TRBJ1-3, with 8 bases lining up with TRBD1. The germline V gene has CDR1 SGHTA and CDR2 FQGNSA. With 2 bases clipped from V and 5 bases from J, the junction kept 11 bases outside the gene matches. The CDR3 covers 17 residues. The CDR3 DNA reads as TGTGCCAGCAGCTTATCCCAAACTGGACAGGGCAGAAACACCATATATTTT. It specifies CASSLSQTGQGRNTIYF.

At least ten counts were recorded for this clonotype. This chain joins TRBV7-9 and TRBJ1-6, with a possible D match to TRBD1 (5 bases). CDR3 length: 14 amino acids. Per the germline V gene, CDR1 is SEHNR and CDR2 is FQNEAQ (reference sequence). V lost 3 bases and J 9 bases, leaving 12 bases between the germline ends. In DNA, the CDR3 is TGTGCCAGCAGCTTGCGAGGGGTTAGTTCACCCCTCCACTTT. Amino acids: CASSLRGVSSPLHF.

This clonotype was counted at least ten times. The V call is TRBV4-1, the J call TRBJ2-1; maybe TRBD2 (6 bases). The germline V gene encodes CDR1 MGHRA and CDR2 YSYEKL. The CDR3 covers 16 residues. V lost 1 base and J lost 0, with 10 bases in between. The chain's CDR3 is CASSQVAGYSYNEQFF. CDR3 DNA: TGCGCCAGCAGCCAAGTGGCGGGGTACTCCTACAATGAGCAGTTCTTC.

This clonotype has ten or more counts. The chain uses TRBV6-2 or TRBV6-3 and TRBJ1-1, with 10 bases fitting TRBD1. Germline-derived CDR1 and CDR2 are MNHEY and SVGEGT. The CDR3 length is 21 residues. Germline trimming cut 0 bases from V and 3 bases from J; bases unmatched to any gene: 19. CDR3 protein: CASSYSKTPGQGPMGDTEAFF. DNA for the CDR3: TGTGCCAGCAGTTACTCGAAAACTCCGGGACAGGGGCCCATGGGGGACACTGAAGCTTTCTTT.

This clonotype showed up many times. The chain carries TRBV11-1 and TRBJ2-5; TRBD2 aligns across 8 bases. With 4 bases clipped from V and 4 bases from J, the junction kept 5 bases outside the gene matches. This CDR3 is 14 amino acids long. Germline loops: CDR1 SGHAT, CDR2 FQDESV (reference sequence). DNA for the CDR3: TGTGCCAGCAGCTATGCTACTAGCGGAGAGACCCAGTACTTC. Its protein is CASSYATSGETQYF. Full variable domain (rest looked up from reference TRBV11-1 and TRBJ2-5): EAEVAQSPRYKITEKSQAVAFWCDPISGHATLYWYRQILGQGPELLVQFQDESVVDDSQLPKDRFSAERLKGVDSTLKIQPAELGDSAMYLCASSYATSGETQYFGPGTRLLVL.

The V gene is TRBV11-1, the J gene TRBJ2-5, with 8 bases fitting TRBD1. The germline gives CDR1 SGHAT, CDR2 FQDESV (reference sequence). The CDR3 covers 17 residues. The V and J ends lost 5 bases and 2 bases, in that order; junction bases with no gene match: 13. CDR3 region: CASSPNRGIKFQETQYF. The CDR3 DNA follows: TGTGCCAGCAGCCCCAACAGGGGGATTAAATTTCAAGAGACCCAGTACTTC.

This clonotype appeared many times. This sequence joins TRBV7-9 and TRBJ1-2; the match to TRBD1 covers 7 bases. Germline V gene sequence: CDR1 SEHNR, CDR2 FQNEAQ (reference sequence). With V trimmed by 5 bases and J by 7 bases, 7 bases remained unmatched. CDR3 length equals 13 residues. The CDR3 nucleotides read TGTGCCAGCAGCCGCGACAGGGAACTTGGCTACACCTTC. It yields the protein CASSRDRELGYTF.

This clonotype came up many times. This sequence joins TRBV7-8 and TRBJ1-2; unclear D gene. V was trimmed by 1 base and J by 5 bases, leaving 14 bases between them. Germline CDR1 and CDR2: SGHVS and FQNEAQ. This CDR3 region has 15 residues. CDR3 coding DNA: TGTGCCAGCAGCTTAGTCGCAAGGGCCGCATATGGCTACACCTTC. This sequence encodes CASSLVARAAYGYTF.

At least ten counts were recorded for this clonotype. A read error may account for a junction end that differs from germline. The gene calls are TRBV11-2 and TRBJ1-2; D may be TRBD1 (5 bases). Germline CDR1 reads SGHAT; CDR2 reads FQNNGV. There are 12 residues in the CDR3. In DNA, the CDR3 is TGTGCCAGCAGCTTAGATGGGGACTCTTTCTCCTTC. The encoded protein is CASSLDGDSFSF.

In its sample, this clonotype was seen a few times. V is TRBV29-1 and J is TRBJ2-5; D perhaps matches TRBD2 (6 bases). The germline gives CDR1 SQVTM, CDR2 ANQGSEA. There are 12 residues in the CDR3. The V end lost 4 bases, the J end lost 4 bases, and 10 bases lay between the germline ends. The CDR3 loop reads CSVGRVGETQYF. For the CDR3, the DNA is TGCAGCGTTGGGAGGGTTGGAGAGACCCAGTACTTC.

Many counts were recorded for this clonotype. The chain joins TRBV7-2 to TRBJ2-7, with no clear D. Germline lookup yields CDR1 SGHTA and CDR2 FQGNSA. Between the trimmed V and J ends, which lost 5 bases and 0 bases, there was a span of 14 bases. The CDR3 has 15 residues. CDR3 region: CASSLFSGGSYEQYF. CDR3 bases: TGTGCCAGCAGCCTATTTTCCGGCGGCTCCTACGAGCAGTACTTC.

This clonotype has ten or more counts. The chain has TRBV6-2 or TRBV6-3 and TRBJ2-1, with D maybe TRBD2 (6 bases). Germline loops: CDR1 MNHEY, CDR2 SVGEGT. This CDR3 is 16 amino acids long. V shed 7 bases and J shed 1 base, with 17 bases lying between them. CDR3 bases: TGTGCCAGCACCCCCCGGGGGTCTCCTTCCTACAATGAGCAGTTCTTC. Translation gives CASTPRGSPSYNEQFF.

This clonotype was detected ten times or more. This chain links TRBV7-2 with TRBJ1-2; D is undetermined. The CDR3 covers 11 residues. CDR1 and CDR2 (germline): SGHTA, FQGNSA. Trimming shortened V by 3 bases and J by 4 bases, and 3 bases separated the two germline ends. In DNA, the CDR3 is TGTGCCAGCAGCTTTAGCTATGGCTACACCTTC. This encodes CASSFSYGYTF. Together with reference TRBV7-2 and TRBJ1-2, the CDR3 gives the full variable domain: GAGVSQSPSNKVTEKGKDVELRCDPISGHTALYWYRQSLGQGLEFLIYFQGNSAPDKSGLPSDRFSAERTGGSVSTLTIQRTQQEDSAVYLCASSFSYGYTFGSGTRLTVV.

This chain joins TRBV7-8 and TRBJ2-2, with 9 bases fitting TRBD1. The CDR3 loop spans 15 amino acids. V shed 8 bases and J 3 bases; nucleotides not matched to a gene: 7. Per germline, CDR1 SGHVS and CDR2 FQNEAQ. CDR3: CASRLTGGDTGELFF. The CDR3 DNA is TGTGCCAGCCGGCTGACAGGGGGGGACACCGGGGAGCTGTTTTTT.

In this sample, this clonotype turned up many times. CDR3: CSARKGWEQPQHF. As DNA, the CDR3 is TGCAGTGCTAGAAAGGGATGGGAGCAGCCCCAGCATTTT. The chain joins TRBV20-1 to TRBJ1-5; D is undetermined. The V end was cut by 2 bases, the J end by 7 bases, with 12 bases between. Germline V lookup: CDR1 DFQATT, CDR2 SNEGSKA (reference sequence). CDR3 length: 13 residues.

The chain joins TRBV20-1 to TRBJ2-1; 8 bases align to TRBD2. Germline assignment: CDR1 DFQATT and CDR2 SNEGSKA (reference sequence). The J segment lost 3 bases and the V segment lost 3 bases, leaving 10 bases of the junction unmatched. CDR3 length: 16 residues. This chain's CDR3 is CSASGAAGEGYNEQFF. For the CDR3, the DNA is TGCAGTGCTAGTGGGGCAGCGGGGGAGGGCTACAATGAGCAGTTCTTC.